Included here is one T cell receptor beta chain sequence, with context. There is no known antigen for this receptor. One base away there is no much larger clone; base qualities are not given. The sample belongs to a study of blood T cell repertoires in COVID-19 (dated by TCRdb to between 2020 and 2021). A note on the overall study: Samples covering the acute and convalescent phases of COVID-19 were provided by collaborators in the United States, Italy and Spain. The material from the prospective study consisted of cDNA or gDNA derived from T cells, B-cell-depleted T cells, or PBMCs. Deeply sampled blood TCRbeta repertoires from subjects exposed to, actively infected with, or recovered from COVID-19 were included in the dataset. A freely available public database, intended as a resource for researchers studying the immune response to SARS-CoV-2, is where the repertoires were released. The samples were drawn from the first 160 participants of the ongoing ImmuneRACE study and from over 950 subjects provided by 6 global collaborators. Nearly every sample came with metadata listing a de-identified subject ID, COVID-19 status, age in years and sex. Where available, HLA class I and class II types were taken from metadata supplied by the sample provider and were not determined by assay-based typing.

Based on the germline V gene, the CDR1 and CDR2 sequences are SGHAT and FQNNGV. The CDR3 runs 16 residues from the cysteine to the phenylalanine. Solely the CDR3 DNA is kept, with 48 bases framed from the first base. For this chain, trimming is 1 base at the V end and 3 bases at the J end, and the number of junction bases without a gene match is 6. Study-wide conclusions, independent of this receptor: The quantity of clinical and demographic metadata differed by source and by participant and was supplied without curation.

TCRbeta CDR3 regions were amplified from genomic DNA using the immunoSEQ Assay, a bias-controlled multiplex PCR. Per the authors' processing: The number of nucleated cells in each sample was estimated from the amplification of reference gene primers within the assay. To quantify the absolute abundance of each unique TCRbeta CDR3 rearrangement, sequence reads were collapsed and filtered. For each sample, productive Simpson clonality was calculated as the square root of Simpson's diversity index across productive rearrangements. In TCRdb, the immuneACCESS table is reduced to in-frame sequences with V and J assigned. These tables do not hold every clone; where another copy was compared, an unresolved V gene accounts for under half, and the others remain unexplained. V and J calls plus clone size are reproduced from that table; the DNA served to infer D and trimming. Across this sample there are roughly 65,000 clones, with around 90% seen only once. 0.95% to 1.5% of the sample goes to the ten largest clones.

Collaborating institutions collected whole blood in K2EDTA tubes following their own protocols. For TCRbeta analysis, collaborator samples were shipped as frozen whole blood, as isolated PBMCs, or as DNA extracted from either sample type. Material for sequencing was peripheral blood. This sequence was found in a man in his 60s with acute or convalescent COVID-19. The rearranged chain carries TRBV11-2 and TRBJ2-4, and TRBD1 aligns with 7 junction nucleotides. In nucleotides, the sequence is TGTGCCAGCAGCTTAGTAGCAGGGGGAGTCAAAAACATTCAGTACTTC. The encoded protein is CASSLVAGGVKNIQYF.